This is a list of T cell receptor beta chains from one sample in a study of T cells in localized non-small cell lung cancer. The protocol was immunoSEQ multiplex PCR, while the TCRdb copy is restricted to in-frame clones and leaves out a portion. This table has 35,000 to 45,000 clones, 80% to 85% appearing once. The material was peripheral blood mononuclear cells, obtained before any cancer treatment. These receptors were obtained from a male donor older than 55 with stage II lung adenocarcinoma. The CDR3 runs from the conserved cysteine through the conserved F or W. A D gene is named only where the DNA matches it firmly. Not all rows give a size; the values are once, few, many and, for expanded clones, a class.

size,D,V,J,DNA,CDR3
few,.,TRBV6-6,TRBJ1-1,TGTGCCAGCAGCTTACCCCAGAACACTGAAGCTTTCTTT,CASSLPQNTEAFF
few,.,TRBV29-1,TRBJ1-1,TGCAGCGTTGAAGAGGCCGGCAGGGGGAACACTGAAGCTTTCTTT,CSVEEAGRGNTEAFF
.,.,TRBV6-1,TRBJ1-2,TGTGCCAGCAGTGAAGGGTCAGCAAACTATGGCTACACCTTC,CASSEGSANYGYTF
.,.,TRBV5-1,TRBJ2-1,TGCGCCAGCAGCTTCCTAGAATCCTACAATGAGCAGTTCTTC,CASSFLESYNEQFF
few,.,TRBV5-8,TRBJ1-2,TGTGCCAGCAGCTTGTACCCACAGGGAGGCTATGGCTACACCTTC,CASSLYPQGGYGYTF
.,TRBD1,TRBV6-5,TRBJ1-1,TGTGCCAGCAGCTATACAGGGGGCAACACTGAAGCTTTCTTT,CASSYTGGNTEAFF
.,TRBD1,TRBV27,TRBJ1-2,TGTGCCAGCAGTCCCCTGACAGGGTTGCATGGCTACACCTTC,CASSPLTGLHGYTF
.,.,TRBV7-8,TRBJ1-3,TGTGCCAGCAGCCCCGCTTACTCTGGAAACACCATATATTTT,CASSPAYSGNTIYF
.,.,TRBV18,TRBJ1-5,TGTGCCAGCTCTCGGGACGGAGATCAGCCCCAGCATTTT,CASSRDGDQPQHF
.,.,TRBV5-4,TRBJ2-3,TGTGCCAGCAGCTTTCGGGGAGAAGGGGATACGCAGTATTTT,CASSFRGEGDTQYF
.,.,TRBV7-9,TRBJ2-7,TGTGCCAGCAGCTCATTACGACAGAGGGTAAACGAGCAGTACTTC,CASSSLRQRVNEQYF
.,TRBD1,TRBV28,TRBJ2-5,TGTGCCAGCAGTTCAGGGGGCGCCCCGAAGACCCAGTACTTC,CASSSGGAPKTQYF
.,TRBD1,TRBV28,TRBJ1-2,TGTGCCACTAAACAATTAGACAGGGGGAGCGGCTACACCTTC,CATKQLDRGSGYTF
.,.,TRBV2,TRBJ2-3,TGTGCCAGCAGTGGGACGGTCGGTACGCAGTATTTT,CASSGTVGTQYF
.,TRBD1,TRBV4-3,TRBJ2-7,TGCGCCAGCAGCCAAGATCGACAGGGTGCCTACGAGCAGTACTTC,CASSQDRQGAYEQYF
.,.,TRBV9,TRBJ1-5,TGTGCCAGCAGCGCAGGGGACGTATTCAATCAGCCCCAGCATTTT,CASSAGDVFNQPQHF
few,.,TRBV5-1,TRBJ2-2,TGCGCCAGCAGTTCCGGGATTGGTCGCATGAACACCGGGGAGCTGTTTTTT,CASSSGIGRMNTGELFF
.,.,TRBV6-6,TRBJ1-4,TGTGCCAGCAGTGCAGGGGTCACAAGAGAAAAACTGTTTTTT,CASSAGVTREKLFF
.,.,TRBV27,TRBJ2-3,TGTGCCAGCAGTGTAGGGCCCACCACAGATACGCAGTATTTT,CASSVGPTTDTQYF
.,.,TRBV18,TRBJ1-5,TGTGCCAGCTCAAAGGAAAACAATCAGCCCCAGCATTTT,CASSKENNQPQHF
.,.,TRBV6-1,TRBJ2-2,TGTGCCAGCAGTCGGAACACCGGGGAGCTGTTTTTT,CASSRNTGELFF
.,.,TRBV12-5,TRBJ2-1,TGTGCTAGTGGTTTAGGGGGAGAATACAATGAGCAGTTCTTC,CASGLGGEYNEQFF
few,.,TRBV5-1,TRBJ1-4,TGCGCCAGCAGCTTGAATTGGGGGAATGAAAAACTGTTTTTT,CASSLNWGNEKLFF
.,.,TRBV6-1,TRBJ2-5,TGTGCCAGCAGTGAACGAGGGACCCAGTACTTC,CASSERGTQYF
.,TRBD1,TRBV6-1,TRBJ1-6,TGTGCCAGCAGTCTTGTCAGGGACAGGGATTCACCCCTCCACTTT,CASSLVRDRDSPLHF
few,.,TRBV7-2,TRBJ1-2,TGTGCCAGCAGCTTAGGTTCCGGAATGATTTATGGCTACACCTTC,CASSLGSGMIYGYTF
.,.,TRBV2,TRBJ1-2,TGTGCCAGCAGTGAAGGGACCAACTATGGCTACACCTTC,CASSEGTNYGYTF